Listed below are T cell receptor beta chains from one sample, sequenced in a study of blood T cell repertoires in COVID-19. Libraries were prepared by immunoSEQ multiplex PCR; TCRdb keeps only in-frame clonotypes and omits some of them. The sample includes 150,000 or so clones, approximately 86% of them seen just once. Input material: peripheral blood. The receptor source for this set is a woman between 45 and 60 years old with acute or convalescent COVID-19. Both conserved end residues are part of each CDR3. A D gene is named only where the DNA matches it firmly. Size tells how often a clone was seen (once, few, many) or the class of an expanded clone, and some rows leave it out.

clone size,J gene,D gene,V gene,CDR3 DNA,CDR3 protein
.,TRBJ2-7,TRBD2,TRBV7-9,TGTGCCAGCAGCTTGGAGGGAGGGCCCTACGAGCAGTACTTC,CASSLEGGPYEQYF
.,TRBJ1-2,TRBD1,TRBV5-1,TGCGCCAGCAGCTTGACCTACGGGACAGGGGAGGGCTATGGCTACACCTTC,CASSLTYGTGEGYGYTF
.,TRBJ1-3,.,TRBV12-3/TRBV12-4,TGTGCCAGCCGTGTAAAATCTGGAAACACCATATATTTT,CASRVKSGNTIYF
.,TRBJ1-1,.,TRBV7-9,TGTGCCAGCAGTCAAGCGGGGAACACTGAAGCTTTCTTT,CASSQAGNTEAFF
.,TRBJ1-2,.,TRBV5-5,TGTGCCAGCACCCCCTCGGGTCCGCGGTTGCATGGCTACACCTTC,CASTPSGPRLHGYTF
.,TRBJ2-2,TRBD1,TRBV7-2,TGTGCCAGCAGCTTGGACAGGGGGAGTGCCGGGGAGCTGTTTTTT,CASSLDRGSAGELFF
.,TRBJ1-5,.,TRBV4-1,TGCGCCAGCAGCCAGAGGGAGGGGTGGGGTAGCAATCAGCCCCAGCATTTT,CASSQREGWGSNQPQHF
.,TRBJ2-5,.,TRBV30,TGTGCCTGGAGTGTGAGCGAGACCCAGTACTTC,CAWSVSETQYF
.,TRBJ2-7,TRBD2,TRBV24-1,TGTGCCACCAGTGAGCGAGGGAGCAAGCGGGGCTCCTACGAGCAGTACTTC,CATSERGSKRGSYEQYF
.,TRBJ2-3,TRBD1,TRBV7-9,TGTGCCAGCAGCTTAAGGCAGGGGGCGGATACGCAGTATTTT,CASSLRQGADTQYF
.,TRBJ1-3,TRBD1,TRBV4-1,TGCGCCAGCAGCCAAGGACAGGGGGCTGGAAACACCATATATTTT,CASSQGQGAGNTIYF
.,TRBJ1-2,.,TRBV30,TGTGCCTGGAGCCGCAGGGGCCGGCATAACTATGGCTACACCTTC,CAWSRRGRHNYGYTF
.,TRBJ1-4,TRBD1,TRBV5-8,TGTGCCAGCGAAGGGGGCGTAATCCCCGAAAAACTGTTTTTT,CASEGGVIPEKLFF
.,TRBJ2-7,.,TRBV11-3,TGTGCCAGCAGCCTAGGGGGGGGTGGTACCTACGAGCAGTACTTC,CASSLGGGGTYEQYF
.,TRBJ2-1,.,TRBV2,TGTGCCAGCAGTGCTGGGGGCCCCTACAATGAGCAGTTCTTC,CASSAGGPYNEQFF
once,TRBJ2-1,.,TRBV7-7,TGTGCCAGCAGCTTATTGGGGGCCAATGAGCAGTTCTTC,CASSLLGANEQFF
few,TRBJ2-3,TRBD2,TRBV19,TGTGCCAGTAGTATAGGGGCGGGGGGACCTACCTTAGGGGATACGCAGTATTTT,CASSIGAGGPTLGDTQYF
.,TRBJ2-7,TRBD1,TRBV5-1,TGCGCCAGCAGTACAATCGGGACAGAATCCTACGAGCAGTACTTC,CASSTIGTESYEQYF
once,TRBJ1-1,.,TRBV19,TGTGCCAGTAGTATAGGGTTTCGGGGGGGCGGCACTGAAGCTTTCTTT,CASSIGFRGGGTEAFF
.,TRBJ2-2,TRBD1,TRBV3-1/TRBV3-2,TGTGCCAGCAGCCAAGAAGGGGGCAGAAGATACGGGGAGCTGTTTTTT,CASSQEGGRRYGELFF
.,TRBJ2-3,.,TRBV15,TGTGCCACCAGCAGAGACAGTGTTGGGCGAGATACGCAGTATTTT,CATSRDSVGRDTQYF
.,TRBJ2-4,.,TRBV5-1,TGCGCCAGCAGCTTGGTAGGGGGAGTAAACATTCAGTACTTC,CASSLVGGVNIQYF
.,TRBJ2-1,.,TRBV4-3,TGCGCCAGCAGTCTTTTGAGCTCCTACAATGAGCAGTTCTTC,CASSLLSSYNEQFF
.,TRBJ2-1,.,TRBV5-5,TGTGCCAGCAGTCAAGAGGACAATGAGCAGTTCTTC,CASSQEDNEQFF
once,TRBJ1-1,TRBD1,TRBV14,TGTGCCAGCAGCCGCGGGACAGGGAATCTCCACACTGAAGCTTTCTTT,CASSRGTGNLHTEAFF
.,TRBJ1-5,.,TRBV6-5,TGTGCCAGCAGCCGGACGGGATGGAGCAATCAGCCCCAGCATTTT,CASSRTGWSNQPQHF
.,TRBJ2-1,TRBD1,TRBV19,TGTGCCAGTAGTATAGTCCCCCGACAGGGAGTTCTGAATGAGCAGTTCTTC,CASSIVPRQGVLNEQFF
.,TRBJ1-2,.,TRBV6-2/TRBV6-3,TGTGCCAGCAGTTACCTAGCAGGATGGGATGGCTACACCTTC,CASSYLAGWDGYTF
once,TRBJ1-1,.,TRBV6-4,TGTGCCAGCAGTTCAGACAGGAACACTGAAGCTTTCTTT,CASSSDRNTEAFF
.,TRBJ1-2,TRBD1,TRBV9,TGTGCCAGCAGCGTAGCCCAAGGAGGGACAGGGTACGAGTATGGCTATGGCTACACCTTC,CASSVAQGGTGYEYGYGYTF
.,TRBJ1-4,.,TRBV6-6,TGTGCCAGCAGTTACTTGGGGGGAGGTAATGAAAAACTGTTTTTT,CASSYLGGGNEKLFF
.,TRBJ2-1,.,TRBV11-3,TGTGCCAGCAGCTTAAACAGATACAATGAGCAGTTCTTC,CASSLNRYNEQFF
.,TRBJ1-3,TRBD1,TRBV3-1/TRBV3-2,TGTGCCAGCAGCCAACGGGGAGGGACAGGGGGAAACACCATATATTTT,CASSQRGGTGGNTIYF
.,TRBJ2-1,TRBD2,TRBV11-3,TGTGCCAGCAGCCCCCCAACCGGGACTAGCTCCTACAATGAGCAGTTCTTC,CASSPPTGTSSYNEQFF
.,TRBJ2-2,.,TRBV5-1,TGCGCCAGCAGCTTGGGGGAAGGGGTCAGCACCGGGGAGCTGTTTTTT,CASSLGEGVSTGELFF
.,TRBJ2-7,TRBD2,TRBV9,TGTGCCAGCAGCGTCCTAGCGGGAACAGCTCACGAGCAGTACTTC,CASSVLAGTAHEQYF
.,TRBJ1-1,.,TRBV10-1,TGCGCCAGCAACAGGAACACTGAAGCTTTCTTT,CASNRNTEAFF
.,TRBJ1-2,.,TRBV28,TGTGCCAGCAGCCCCAGGGGTTTTTTCTATGGCTACACCTTC,CASSPRGFFYGYTF
.,TRBJ2-5,.,TRBV13,TGTGCCAGCAGCTTAGGACCGGGGTACCAAGAGACCCAGTACTTC,CASSLGPGYQETQYF